This entry describes one TCR beta chain. Antigen unknown. Trimming removed 3 bases from V and 7 bases from J; junction bases left unmatched: 5. Germline CDR1 is LNHDA and CDR2 is SQIVND (reference sequence). The CDR3 loop spans 13 amino acids. The sample is drawn from a study of cytomegalovirus exposure and HLA in healthy donors. About the study: As an earlier analysis found, about 179 million T cells yielded about 120 million unique TCR beta sequences. Study-level results: A later analysis found that most CMV-associated TCR beta chains appeared HLA-restricted.

Vbeta (60) and Jbeta (13) primers were used in the PCR. TCRdb's copy holds only in-frame clones and misses some; the assay was immunoSEQ multiplex PCR. The table includes 200,000 or so clones, 82% detected once. Source material: PBMCs. This clonotype was obtained from a boy between 2 and 10 years old in good health and CMV-seronegative. The chain has TRBV19 and TRBJ1-2; 7 bases match TRBD1. The CDR3 DNA reads TGTGCCAGTAGTATGGCAGGGGGTGCTGGCTACACCTTC. Its translation: CASSMAGGAGYTF.